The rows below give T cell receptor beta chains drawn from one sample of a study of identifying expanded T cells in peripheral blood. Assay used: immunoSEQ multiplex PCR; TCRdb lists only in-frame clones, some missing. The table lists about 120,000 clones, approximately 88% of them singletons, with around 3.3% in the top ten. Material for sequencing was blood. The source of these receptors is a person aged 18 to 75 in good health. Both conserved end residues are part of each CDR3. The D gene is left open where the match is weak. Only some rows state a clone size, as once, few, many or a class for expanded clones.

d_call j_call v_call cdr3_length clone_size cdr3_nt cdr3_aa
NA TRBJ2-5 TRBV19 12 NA TGTGCCAGTAGTTCCGTTAAAGAGACCCAGTACTTC CASSSVKETQYF
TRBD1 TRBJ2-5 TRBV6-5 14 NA TGTGCCAGCCTCGCGGGACAGGGTAAAGAGACCCAGTACTTC CASLAGQGKETQYF
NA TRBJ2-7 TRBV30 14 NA TGTGCCTGGAGTGTAGGTCTCCAGGGCTACGAGCAGTACTTC CAWSVGLQGYEQYF
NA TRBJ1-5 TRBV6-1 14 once TGTGCCAGCTCAAACAGCTATAGCAATCAGCCCCAGCATTTT CASSNSYSNQPQHF
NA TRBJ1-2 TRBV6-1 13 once TGTGCCAGCAGTGGGGTTGTTGGGTATGGCTACACCTTC CASSGVVGYGYTF
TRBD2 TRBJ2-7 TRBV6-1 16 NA TGTGCCAGCAGTGAAGGCCGGGGGGGAGACTTCTACGAGCAGTACTTC CASSEGRGGDFYEQYF
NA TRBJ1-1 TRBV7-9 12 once TGTGCCAGCAGCTTAGATGGGACAGAAGCTTTCTTT CASSLDGTEAFF
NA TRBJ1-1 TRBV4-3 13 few TGCGCCAGCAGCCGAACAGGGAACACTGAAGCTTTCTTT CASSRTGNTEAFF
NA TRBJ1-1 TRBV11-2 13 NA TGTGCCAGCAGCTTAGTTGTGGACACTGAAGCTTTCTTT CASSLVVDTEAFF
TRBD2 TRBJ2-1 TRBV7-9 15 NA TGTGCCAGCAGCGTGCGGGGGGCAACCTACAATGAGCAGTTCTTC CASSVRGATYNEQFF
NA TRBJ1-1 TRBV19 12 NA TGTGCAACAGGGCAGGAGTACACTGAAGCTTTCTTT CATGQEYTEAFF
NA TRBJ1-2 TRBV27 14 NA TGTGCCAGCAGTTTGGGAGGGGACAACTATGGCTACACCTTC CASSLGGDNYGYTF
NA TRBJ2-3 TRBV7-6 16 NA TGTGCCAGCAGCTTAGGGCCCAGCGCCAGCTCCCATACGCAGTATTTT CASSLGPSASSHTQYF
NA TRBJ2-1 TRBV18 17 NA TGTGCCAGCTCACCAAACAACGCGATAAGCTCCTACAATGAGCAGTTCTTC CASSPNNAISSYNEQFF
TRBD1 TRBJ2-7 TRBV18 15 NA TGTGCCAGCTCACCAGGGACAGGGCTCCTCTACGAGCAGTACTTC CASSPGTGLLYEQYF
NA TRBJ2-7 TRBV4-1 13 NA TGCGCCAGCAGCCAAGCGGGGGCCTACGAGCAGTACTTC CASSQAGAYEQYF
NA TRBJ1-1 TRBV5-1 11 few TGCGCCAGCAGCTTGGAACAGGAAGCTTTCTTT CASSLEQEAFF
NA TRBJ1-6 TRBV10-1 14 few TGCGCCAGCAGTGAGGGAGCGAGTGGTTCACCCCTCCACTTT CASSEGASGSPLHF
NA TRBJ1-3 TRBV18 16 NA TGTGCCAGCTCACCTGAAGCCTTTTACTCTGGAAACACCATATATTTT CASSPEAFYSGNTIYF
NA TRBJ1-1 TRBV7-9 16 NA TGTGCCAGCAGCTTCTACGTAGAGGGGTGGAACACTGAAGCTTTCTTT CASSFYVEGWNTEAFF
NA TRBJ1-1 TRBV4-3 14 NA TGCGCCAGCAGATGGGACACGCGTCGGACTGAAGCTTTCTTT CASRWDTRRTEAFF